The 18 T cell receptor beta chains reported below all come from one sample, sequenced in a study of T cell changes during pregnancy in multiple sclerosis. Libraries were prepared by immunoSEQ multiplex PCR; TCRdb keeps only in-frame clonotypes and omits some of them. Among tens of thousands of clones listed, roughly nine tenths were seen once. The sequencing here drew on peripheral blood, taken in the third trimester of pregnancy. The receptors shown here come from a female donor in good health, enrolled as a control in a pregnancy study.

This rearrangement joins TRBV7-9 to TRBJ2-1, with TRBD1 matching over 10 bases. CDR3 length equals 18 residues. CDR1 and CDR2 from the germline V gene are SEHNR and FQNEAQ (reference sequence). Unmatched junction bases numbered 15, after V lost 4 bases and J lost 6 bases. CDR3 amino acids: CASSSGTGAWTLSNEQFF. DNA of the CDR3: TGTGCCAGCAGCTCCGGGACAGGGGCATGGACTCTCTCCAATGAGCAGTTCTTC. Filled out from reference TRBV7-9 and TRBJ2-1, the complete variable domain reads DTGVSQNPRHKITKRGQNVTFRCDPISEHNRLYWYRQTLGQGPEFLTYFQNEAQLEKSRLLSDRFSAERPKGSFSTLEIQRTEQGDSAMYLCASSSGTGAWTLSNEQFFGPGTRLTVL.

This clone was detected once. The genes are TRBV18 and TRBJ1-4; D possibly corresponds to TRBD1 (5 bases). Germline V CDR1 and CDR2: KGHSH, LQKENI. V was cut by 3 bases and J by 1 base, with 12 bases left in between. This CDR3 contains 16 residues. The CDR3 loop is CASSPRGARTNEKLFF. CDR3 nucleotide sequence: TGTGCCAGCTCACCCCGCGGGGCTAGAACTAATGAAAAACTGTTTTTT.

The V gene is TRBV6-5, the J gene TRBJ2-7, with 9 nucleotides matching TRBD1. The J segment lost 3 bases and the V segment lost 6 bases, leaving 6 bases of the junction unmatched. This CDR3 comprises 14 residues. CDR1 MNHEY and CDR2 SVGAGI come from the germline V gene. CDR3 sequence: CASSRDRALYEQYF. In DNA form, the CDR3 reads TGTGCCAGCAGCCGGGACAGGGCCCTCTACGAGCAGTACTTC.

The V call is TRBV4-3, the J call TRBJ1-2; D is unclear. V shed 0 bases and J shed 4 bases, with 9 bases lying between them. Germline lookup yields CDR1 LGHNA and CDR2 YSLEER. The CDR3 runs 14 residues. This CDR3 is CASSQDPSGYGYTF. The DNA of the CDR3 is TGCGCCAGCAGCCAAGACCCCAGCGGCTATGGCTACACCTTC.

This chain links TRBV7-9 with TRBJ1-3, with no clear D. Trimming cost V 5 bases and J 2 bases, with 7 bases left between them. There are 13 residues in the CDR3. Germline V gene lookup returns CDR1 SEHNR and CDR2 FQNEAQ (reference sequence). CDR3 sequence: CASSNLPGNTIYF. The CDR3 coding sequence is TGTGCCAGCAGCAATCTACCTGGAAACACCATATATTTT.

The rearrangement joins TRBV27 to TRBJ2-6, with 8 bases fitting TRBD1. Unmatched junction bases numbered 5, after V lost 4 bases and J lost 0 bases. The CDR3 has 17 amino acids. Germline lookup yields CDR1 MNHEY and CDR2 SMNVEV (reference sequence). The DNA for the CDR3 is TGTGCCAGCAGTTCCGGACAGGGTTTCTCTGGGGCCAACGTCCTGACTTTC. Its translation: CASSSGQGFSGANVLTF.

The genes are TRBV2 and TRBJ2-6, with D uncertain. Germline-derived CDR1 and CDR2 are SNHLY and FYNNEI. This CDR3 spans 16 amino acids. The V and J ends lost 3 bases and 0 bases respectively, with 9 bases between them. CDR3 in amino acids: CASSDMRNSGANVLTF. In DNA, the CDR3 is TGTGCCAGCAGTGATATGCGAAACTCTGGGGCCAACGTCCTGACTTTC.

The chain recombines TRBV7-9 with TRBJ1-1, with D unresolved. V lost 1 base, J lost 3 bases, and 9 bases lay in between. Germline values: CDR1 SEHNR, CDR2 FQNEAQ (reference sequence). The CDR3 is 14 residues long. The CDR3 spells CASSLGFSDTEAFF. The CDR3 DNA reads TGTGCCAGCAGCTTAGGTTTCAGTGACACTGAAGCTTTCTTT.

The rearrangement links TRBV7-6 to TRBJ1-3, with D tentatively TRBD1 (6 bases). The CDR3 sequence is 13 residues long. Germline V CDR1 and CDR2: SGHVS, FNYEAQ. V lost 8 bases and J lost 4, with 12 bases in between. CDR3 in DNA: TGTGCCAGCGGACAGTCGGGGGGAAACACCATATATTTT. This encodes CASGQSGGNTIYF.

This rearrangement joins TRBV2 to TRBJ2-2, with TRBD1 matching 7 bases. V was clipped by 7 bases and J by 3 bases; unmatched bases: 5. CDR1 is SNHLY and CDR2 is FYNNEI in the germline V gene. This CDR3 comprises 14 residues. CDR3 bases: TGTGCCAGCACCTCGACAGGGTACACCGGGGAGCTGTTTTTT. Translating gives CASTSTGYTGELFF.

V usage is TRBV28 and J usage is TRBJ1-2, with 7 bases matching TRBD1. This CDR3 has 14 amino acids. V was clipped by 5 bases and J by 4 bases; unmatched bases: 7. Germline V gene data show CDR1 as MDHEN and CDR2 as SYDVKM. CDR3 DNA: TGTGCCAGCAGTGCTCAGGGGGAGATCTATGGCTACACCTTC. Its protein is CASSAQGEIYGYTF.

The CDR3 nucleotides are TGTGCCAGCTCAGCGGGAGACACCATATATTTT. It codes for CASSAGDTIYF. This chain joins TRBV2 and TRBJ1-3, with unresolved D. The CDR3 loop spans 11 amino acids. From germline, CDR1 is SNHLY and CDR2 FYNNEI. Deletions cut 8 bases from V and 8 bases from J, with 10 bases between.

This clone was recorded only once. The chain carries TRBV29-1 and TRBJ2-7; 12 bases are shared with TRBD2. Germline CDR1 reads SQVTM; CDR2 reads ANQGSEA. The CDR3 covers 12 residues. V lost 5 bases to trimming and J lost 6 bases; unmatched junction nucleotides: 2. CDR3 sequence (DNA): TGCAGCGTTCCGACTAGCGGGAGCGAGCAGTACTTC. Translation: CSVPTSGSEQYF.

This chain links TRBV19 with TRBJ1-1, with 7 bases identical to TRBD1. This CDR3 comprises 15 residues. Losses at the gene ends were 3 bases for V and 6 bases for J; bases not matched to a gene: 10. Germline CDR1 LNHDA, CDR2 SQIVND (reference sequence). Here the CDR3 reads CASSMVGGKSSEAFF. The CDR3 coding sequence is TGTGCCAGTAGTATGGTAGGGGGCAAGTCGTCTGAAGCTTTCTTT.

This clone was seen a single time. J is TRBJ2-7 and V is TRBV6-5; D perhaps matches TRBD1 (6 bases). Germline V gene sequence: CDR1 MNHEY, CDR2 SVGAGI. Trimming pared 6 bases from V and 2 bases from J, leaving 17 bases between. The CDR3 runs 15 residues. This chain's CDR3 is CASRPTGNPTYEQYF. The DNA for the CDR3 is TGTGCCAGCAGACCCACAGGGAACCCAACCTACGAGCAGTACTTC.

This chain joins TRBV6-5 and TRBJ1-1; 10 bases align to TRBD1. The V segment lost 6 bases and the J segment 4 bases; nucleotides outside the gene matches: 5. Germline V lookup: CDR1 MNHEY, CDR2 SVGAGI. The CDR3 contains 14 residues. The CDR3 spells CASSRDRGSTEAFF. In nucleotides, the CDR3 is TGTGCCAGCAGCCGGGACAGGGGATCCACTGAAGCTTTCTTT.

V is TRBV28 and J is TRBJ1-4; 7 bases are shared with TRBD1. This CDR3 is built from 16 residues. Per germline, CDR1 MDHEN and CDR2 SYDVKM. V gave up 4 bases and J gave up 0 bases; unmatched junction bases: 5. The CDR3 bases are TGTGCCAGCAGTTCGGGGACAGTTGCAACTAATGAAAAACTGTTTTTT. It specifies CASSSGTVATNEKLFF.

The chain uses TRBV9 and TRBJ1-6; weak D call: TRBD1 (6 bases). V lost 4 bases, J lost 7 bases, and 15 bases lay in between. This CDR3 contains 15 residues. Germline V lookup: CDR1 SGDLS, CDR2 YYNGEE. The CDR3 sequence is CASSQSLDRNSPLHF. The CDR3 DNA follows: TGTGCCAGCAGCCAATCGTTAGACAGGAATTCACCCCTCCACTTT.